A single sample is the source of the 19 T cell receptor beta chains below, sequenced in a study of blood T cell repertoires in COVID-19. Measured with immunoSEQ multiplex PCR; TCRdb has only the in-frame clones, and not every one. The sample lists under 200,000 clones; about 86% were seen once. What was sequenced was peripheral blood. These receptors came from a woman in her 70s with acute or convalescent COVID-19.

This chain uses TRBV7-9 with TRBJ1-4; D perhaps matches TRBD1 (5 bases). CDR3 length: 13 amino acids. Germline CDR1 reads SEHNR; CDR2 reads FQNEAQ (reference sequence). V dropped 8 bases and J dropped 7 bases, with 14 bases sitting between them. CDR3 coding DNA: TGTGCCAGCTTGCGGGGGTACGGTGAAAAACTGTTTTTT. Translating gives CASLRGYGEKLFF.

Note on this clone: At the DNA level, this CDR3 is encoded by other sequences in the same sample as well. The V and J genes are TRBV12-3 or TRBV12-4 and TRBJ1-1; no definite D call. Trimming cost V 4 bases and J 3 bases, with 3 bases left between them. The CDR3 covers 11 residues. Here the CDR3 DNA reads TGTGCCAGCAGTTCGTACACTGAAGCTTTCTTT. Its translation is CASSSYTEAFF.

The V call is TRBV7-9, the J call TRBJ1-1; TRBD1 matches at 10 bases. Germline trimming cut 5 bases from V and 6 bases from J; bases unmatched to any gene: 12. Per germline, CDR1 SEHNR and CDR2 FQNEAQ (reference sequence). This CDR3 has 16 residues. CDR3 nucleotide sequence: TGTGCCAGCAGCCTCCGACAGGGGGCTCCGTCCTCTGAAGCTTTCTTT. It specifies CASSLRQGAPSSEAFF.

This chain joins TRBV4-3 and TRBJ1-6, with D perhaps matching TRBD1 (5 bases). V was shortened by 0 bases and J by 0 bases, with 12 bases between the two germline ends. Germline CDR1 is LGHNA and CDR2 is YSLEER. This CDR3 is built from 18 residues. The DNA for the CDR3 is TGCGCCAGCAGCCAAGATGGGACTAAGAGCTCCTATAATTCACCCCTCCACTTT. Amino acids: CASSQDGTKSSYNSPLHF.

The genes are TRBV27 and TRBJ1-2, with 11 bases identical to TRBD1. CDR1 and CDR2 from the germline V gene are MNHEY and SMNVEV (reference sequence). V shed 2 bases and J 8 bases; nucleotides not matched to a gene: 4. The CDR3 length is 14 residues. In nucleotides, the CDR3 is TGTGCCAGCAGTTTAATTGGGACAGGGGGAGGCTACACCTTC. Amino acid sequence: CASSLIGTGGGYTF.

The sample holds a few counts of this clone. The J gene is TRBJ1-2, the V gene TRBV28; 7 nucleotides line up with TRBD1. CDR1 is MDHEN, CDR2 SYDVKM, per germline. V lost 6 bases and J lost 4; bases outside the gene matches: 5. The CDR3 sequence is 13 residues long. The CDR3 DNA reads as TGTGCCAGCAGGACTACAGGGGTCTATGGCTACACCTTC. It translates to CASRTTGVYGYTF.

The count of this clone is one. The chain couples TRBV19 to TRBJ1-5; 8 nucleotides agree with TRBD1. The CDR3 is made up of 19 amino acids. Germline V gene lookup returns CDR1 LNHDA and CDR2 SQIVND (reference sequence). V dropped 1 base and J dropped 5; count of bases not matched to a gene: 16. The CDR3 spells CASSIGTGGYILRDQPQHF. The CDR3 DNA reads TGTGCCAGTAGTATAGGCACAGGGGGTTACATTCTACGAGATCAGCCCCAGCATTTT.

The gene calls are TRBV2 and TRBJ2-2, with unresolved D. The CDR3 length is 14 residues. Germline V gene data show CDR1 as SNHLY and CDR2 as FYNNEI. Trimming removed 4 bases from V and 3 bases from J, with 9 bases in between. The CDR3 DNA sequence: TGTGCCAGCAGTGTTCGACGGGACACCGGGGAGCTGTTTTTT. Encoded protein: CASSVRRDTGELFF.

This clone was recorded a few times. The chain is built from TRBV29-1 and TRBJ1-1, with a weak D call TRBD1 (6 bases). This CDR3 has 11 amino acids. The germline V gene has CDR1 SQVTM and CDR2 ANQGSEA. Trimming shortened V by 5 bases and J by 5 bases, and 9 bases separated the two germline ends. In DNA form, the CDR3 reads TGCAGCGTTTACGACAGGACTGAAGCTTTCTTT. Translation: CSVYDRTEAFF.

This chain uses TRBV3-1 (or the pseudogene TRBV3-2) with TRBJ1-6; 7 bases line up with TRBD1. Per germline, CDR1 LGHDT and CDR2 YNNKEL (reference sequence). V lost 4 bases to trimming and J lost 9 bases; unmatched junction nucleotides: 3. The CDR3 is 13 amino acids. The DNA of the CDR3 is TGTGCCAGCAGCCGACAGGGCGGTTCACCCCTCCACTTT. This sequence encodes CASSRQGGSPLHF.

This clone was observed a few times. The genes are TRBV6-2 or TRBV6-3 and TRBJ2-7, with a weak D call TRBD2 (6 bases). Germline-derived CDR1 and CDR2 are MNHEY and SVGEGT. This CDR3 has 14 residues. V shed 2 bases and J shed 0 bases, with 8 bases lying between them. Here the CDR3 DNA reads TGTGCCAGCAGTTACCGGGGGTTCTCCTACGAGCAGTACTTC. It codes for CASSYRGFSYEQYF.

This clone was seen once. J is TRBJ2-1 and V is TRBV6-6; D call uncertain. Germline assignment: CDR1 MNHNY and CDR2 SVGAGI (reference sequence). V was trimmed by 6 bases and J by 9 bases, leaving 9 bases between them. The CDR3 runs to 11 residues. The CDR3 DNA follows: TGTGCCAGCAGCGGTCCCGGTGAGCAGTTCTTC. Encoded protein: CASSGPGEQFF.

The gene calls are TRBV29-1 and TRBJ2-7; D not resolved. Germline-derived CDR1 and CDR2 are SQVTM and ANQGSEA. The CDR3 consists of 13 residues. Between the trimmed V and J ends, which lost 6 bases and 0 bases, there was a span of 12 bases. The CDR3 DNA is TGCAGCGTAGCTAGATCGAGCTCCTACGAGCAGTACTTC. Its protein product is CSVARSSSYEQYF.

The CDR3 nucleotides read TGTGCCAGCAGTGGTAGCGGGGGACAGTACAATGAGCAGTTCTTC. This encodes CASSGSGGQYNEQFF. The chain links TRBV28 to TRBJ2-1, with 9 bases that match TRBD2. Looked up from germline, CDR1 is MDHEN and CDR2 is SYDVKM. Germline trimming cut 5 bases from V and 4 bases from J; bases unmatched to any gene: 6. The CDR3 is 15 amino acids.

This rearrangement joins TRBV28 to TRBJ1-5; a weak D match, TRBD1 (6 bases). This CDR3 is built from 14 residues. The germline gives CDR1 MDHEN, CDR2 SYDVKM. Trimming took off 5 bases at V and 9 bases at J, with 17 bases between the two ends. Written as DNA, the CDR3 is TGTGCCAGCAGTCCTGGACAGCCTTCTCGGCCCCAGCATTTT. This translates into CASSPGQPSRPQHF.

The rearrangement links TRBV30 to TRBJ1-1, with 8 positions matching TRBD1. The germline CDR1 and CDR2 sequences are GTSNPN and SVGIG (reference sequence). The V gene end was trimmed by 3 bases and the J gene end by 3 bases; junction bases not matched to a gene: 3. The CDR3 has 13 residues. The DNA of the CDR3 is TGTGCCTGGAGGCGACAGGGGTACACTGAAGCTTTCTTT. Protein product: CAWRRQGYTEAFF. Full variable domain (missing parts from reference TRBV30 and TRBJ1-1): SQTIHQWPATLVQPVGSPLSLECTVEGTSNPNLYWYRQAAGRGLQLLFYSVGIGQISSEVPQNLSASRPQDRQFILSSKKLLLSDSGFYLCAWRRQGYTEAFFGQGTRLTVV.

J is TRBJ2-7 and V is TRBV28, with 7 positions matching TRBD2. Germline assignment: CDR1 MDHEN and CDR2 SYDVKM. The CDR3 spans 15 residues. V dropped 0 bases and J dropped 7; count of bases not matched to a gene: 9. CDR3 in amino acids: CASSLWSQGGREQYF. The CDR3 bases are TGTGCCAGCAGTTTATGGTCTCAGGGAGGGCGGGAGCAGTACTTC.

This chain joins TRBV7-2 and TRBJ2-4, with TRBD2 as a possible D gene (6 bases). This CDR3 is built from 14 residues. From germline, CDR1 is SGHTA and CDR2 FQGNSA. Trimming stripped 5 bases from V and 6 bases from J, with 14 bases between. DNA for the CDR3: TGTGCCAGCAGCATATCTAGCGTGGGAAACATTCAGTACTTC. It yields the protein CASSISSVGNIQYF.

This chain uses TRBV15 with TRBJ2-7; TRBD1 matches 7 bases. CDR1 and CDR2 (germline): LNHNV, YYDKDF (reference sequence). The CDR3 is 13 amino acids. V shed 3 bases, J shed 5 bases, and the junction held 4 bases outside the gene matches. The CDR3 bases are TGTGCCACCAGCAGGCTACAGGGGAACGAGCAGTACTTC. Translated: CATSRLQGNEQYF.